The 8 T cell receptor beta chains in this list originate from one sample, sequenced in a study of cytomegalovirus exposure and HLA in healthy donors (dated by TCRdb to 2016 to 2017). The library came from the immunoSEQ multiplex PCR assay. For the multiplex PCR, a mixture combining 60 forward primers for TCR Vbeta segments and 13 reverse primers for TCR Jbeta segments was used. Held by TCRdb, this immuneACCESS table contains in-frame sequences only and omits some clones. Under half of the omission traces to an unresolved V gene where checked; the cause of the rest is unknown. In this sample the table shows about 59,000 clones, roughly 80% of which occur a single time. The ten largest clones take up over 3% of the sample. Sequencing was done on a sample of PBMCs. The source of these receptors is a woman aged 40 to 49 in good health and CMV-seronegative.

A single count supports this clone. This chain uses TRBV19 with TRBJ2-2, with TRBD2 matching over 10 bases. With V trimmed by 4 bases and J by 2 bases, 7 bases remained unmatched. The CDR3 length is 17 residues. Germline V gene sequence: CDR1 LNHDA, CDR2 SQIVND (reference sequence). CDR3 bases: TGTGCCAGTAGTACTATAGGACTAGCGGCCAACACCGGGGAGCTGTTTTTT. This encodes CASSTIGLAANTGELFF.

This chain uses TRBV5-1 with TRBJ2-2; 11 bases are a match to TRBD2. There are 15 residues in the CDR3. Losses at the gene ends were 6 bases for V and 7 bases for J; bases not matched to a gene: 8. Germline V gene sequence: CDR1 SGHRS, CDR2 YFSETQ. The CDR3 protein is CASIPGTSGNGELFF. CDR3 bases: TGCGCCAGCATTCCCGGGACTAGCGGTAACGGGGAGCTGTTTTTT.

This chain connects TRBV5-1 to TRBJ1-1; 9 bases line up with TRBD1. Trimming took 6 bases from V and 1 from J; bases not matched to a gene: 10. The length of the CDR3 is 16 residues. CDR1 is SGHRS, CDR2 YFSETQ, per germline. CDR3 amino acids: CASTRQGTGTNTEAFF. As DNA, the CDR3 is TGCGCCAGCACCCGACAAGGGACAGGGACGAACACTGAAGCTTTCTTT. Variable domain in full (rest from reference TRBV5-1 and TRBJ1-1): KAGVTQTPRYLIKTRGQQVTLSCSPISGHRSVSWYQQTPGQGLQFLFEYFSETQRNKGNFPGRFSGRQFSNSRSEMNVSTLELGDSALYLCASTRQGTGTNTEAFFGQGTRLTVV.

The V call is TRBV9, the J call TRBJ2-1, with TRBD2 as a possible D gene (5 bases). CDR3 length: 15 residues. V lost 6 bases and J 8 bases, leaving 21 bases between the germline ends. Germline CDR1 SGDLS, CDR2 YYNGEE. The CDR3 reads CASTPRASGFDEQFF. DNA of the CDR3: TGTGCCAGCACCCCACGCGCCAGCGGATTCGATGAGCAGTTCTTC.

The V call is TRBV5-1, the J call TRBJ2-3, with D perhaps matching TRBD1 (5 bases). Germline loops: CDR1 SGHRS, CDR2 YFSETQ. The V end was cut by 0 bases, the J end by 6 bases, with 5 bases between. The CDR3 consists of 12 residues. The CDR3 coding sequence is TGCGCCAGCAGCTTGGAGGGGGATACGCAGTATTTT. It yields the protein CASSLEGDTQYF. The variable domain in full, completed from reference TRBV5-1 and TRBJ2-3, reads KAGVTQTPRYLIKTRGQQVTLSCSPISGHRSVSWYQQTPGQGLQFLFEYFSETQRNKGNFPGRFSGRQFSNSRSEMNVSTLELGDSALYLCASSLEGDTQYFGPGTRLTVL.

This chain connects TRBV29-1 to TRBJ2-3, with D tentatively TRBD1 (6 bases). Germline assignment: CDR1 SQVTM and CDR2 ANQGSEA. V was cut by 4 bases and J by 5 bases, with 13 bases left in between. The CDR3 extends over 13 amino acids. CDR3 sequence: CSVGSGVEDTQYF. The CDR3 coding sequence is TGCAGCGTTGGATCAGGGGTGGAAGATACGCAGTATTTT.

The chain has TRBV28 and TRBJ2-7; tentative D call: TRBD2 (7 bases). The CDR3 has 15 amino acids. Germline CDR1 MDHEN, CDR2 SYDVKM. The V and J ends lost 8 bases and 4 bases respectively, with 21 bases between them. The CDR3, as DNA: TGTGCCAGCGGGGGGGGCGGGAGTGGGACGTACGAGCAGTACTTC. It specifies CASGGGGSGTYEQYF.

The chain joins TRBV10-3 to TRBJ1-1, with D possibly being TRBD1 (5 bases). V was shortened by 10 bases and J by 3 bases, with 15 bases between the two germline ends. Germline loops: CDR1 ENHRY, CDR2 SYGVKD. The CDR3 runs to 13 residues. This chain's CDR3 is CATRGPGDTEAFF. In DNA, the CDR3 is TGTGCCACAAGGGGTCCGGGGGACACTGAAGCTTTCTTT.